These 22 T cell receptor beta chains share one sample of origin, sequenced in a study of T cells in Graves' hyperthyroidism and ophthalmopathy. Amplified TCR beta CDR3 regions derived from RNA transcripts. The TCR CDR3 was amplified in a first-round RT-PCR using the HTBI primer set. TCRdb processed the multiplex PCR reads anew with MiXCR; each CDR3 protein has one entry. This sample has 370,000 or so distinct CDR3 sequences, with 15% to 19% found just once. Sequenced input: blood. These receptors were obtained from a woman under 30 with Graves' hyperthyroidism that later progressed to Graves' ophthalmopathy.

Written as DNA, the CDR3 is TGCGCCAGCAGTGAGTCTGGGTGGAATGAGCAGTTCTTC. This sequence encodes CASSESGWNEQFF. This chain joins TRBV10-1 and TRBJ2-1; no clear D gene. Trimming cost V 0 bases and J 7 bases, with 7 bases left between them. In germline, CDR1 is WNHNN, CDR2 SYGVQD (reference sequence). The CDR3 totals 13 residues.

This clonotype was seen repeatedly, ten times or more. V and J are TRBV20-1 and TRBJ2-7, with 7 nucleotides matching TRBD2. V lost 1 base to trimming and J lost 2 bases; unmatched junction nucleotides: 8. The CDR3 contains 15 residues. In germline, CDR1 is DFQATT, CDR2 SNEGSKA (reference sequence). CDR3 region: CSARVPGLTAYEQYF. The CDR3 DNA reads TGCAGTGCTAGAGTACCGGGACTAACCGCCTACGAGCAGTACTTC.

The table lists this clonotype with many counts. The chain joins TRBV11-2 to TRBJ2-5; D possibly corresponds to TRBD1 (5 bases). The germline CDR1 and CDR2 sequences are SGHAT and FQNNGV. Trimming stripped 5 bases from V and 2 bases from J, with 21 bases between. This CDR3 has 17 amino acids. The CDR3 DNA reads TGTGCCAGCAGCCCCCCGGGTTGGTATAGGGGACAAGAGACCCAGTACTTC. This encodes CASSPPGWYRGQETQYF.

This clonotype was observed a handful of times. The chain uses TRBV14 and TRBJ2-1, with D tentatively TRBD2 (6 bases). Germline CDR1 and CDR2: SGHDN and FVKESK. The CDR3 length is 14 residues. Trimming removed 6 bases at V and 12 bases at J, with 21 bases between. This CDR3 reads CASSQRAASWGQFF. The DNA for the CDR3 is TGTGCCAGCAGTCAGCGGGCAGCCTCTTGGGGGCAGTTCTTC. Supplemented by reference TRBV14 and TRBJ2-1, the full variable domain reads EAGVTQFPSHSVIEKGQTVTLRCDPISGHDNLYWYRRVMGKEIKFLLHFVKESKQDESGMPNNRFLAERTGGTYSTLKVQPAELEDSGVYFCASSQRAASWGQFFGPGTRLTVL.

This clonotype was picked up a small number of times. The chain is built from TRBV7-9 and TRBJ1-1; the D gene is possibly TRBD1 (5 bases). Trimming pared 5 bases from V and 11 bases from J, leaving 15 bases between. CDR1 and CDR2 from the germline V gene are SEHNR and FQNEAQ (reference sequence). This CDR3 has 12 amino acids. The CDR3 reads CASSPRPGDAFF. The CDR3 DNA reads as TGTGCCAGCAGCCCTCGGCCCGGGGACGCTTTCTTT.

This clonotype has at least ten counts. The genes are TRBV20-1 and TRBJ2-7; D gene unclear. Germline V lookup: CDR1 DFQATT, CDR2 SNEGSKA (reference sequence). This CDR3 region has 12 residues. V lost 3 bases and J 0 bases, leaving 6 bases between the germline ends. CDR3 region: CSASLTSYEQYF. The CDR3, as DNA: TGCAGTGCTAGCCTTACCTCCTACGAGCAGTACTTC.

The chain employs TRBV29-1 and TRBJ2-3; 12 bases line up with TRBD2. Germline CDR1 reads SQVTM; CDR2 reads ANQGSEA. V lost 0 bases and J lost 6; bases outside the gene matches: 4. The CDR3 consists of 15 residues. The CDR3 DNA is TGCAGCGTTGAAGAGGGGACTAGCGGGTTGGATACGCAGTATTTT. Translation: CSVEEGTSGLDTQYF.

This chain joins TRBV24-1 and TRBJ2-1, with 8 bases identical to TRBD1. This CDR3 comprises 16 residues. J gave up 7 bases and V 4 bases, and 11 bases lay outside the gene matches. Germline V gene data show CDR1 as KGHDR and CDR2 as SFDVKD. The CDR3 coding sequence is TGTGCCACCAGTGACCCCCCGAGACAGGGGAGGAATGAGCAGTTCTTC. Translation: CATSDPPRQGRNEQFF.

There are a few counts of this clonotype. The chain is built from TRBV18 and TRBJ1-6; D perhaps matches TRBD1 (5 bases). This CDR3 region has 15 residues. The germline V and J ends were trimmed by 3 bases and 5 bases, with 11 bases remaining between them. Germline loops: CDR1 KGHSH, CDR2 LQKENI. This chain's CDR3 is CASSPGRGDNSPLHF. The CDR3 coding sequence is TGTGCCAGCTCACCGGGGCGGGGAGATAATTCACCCCTCCACTTT.

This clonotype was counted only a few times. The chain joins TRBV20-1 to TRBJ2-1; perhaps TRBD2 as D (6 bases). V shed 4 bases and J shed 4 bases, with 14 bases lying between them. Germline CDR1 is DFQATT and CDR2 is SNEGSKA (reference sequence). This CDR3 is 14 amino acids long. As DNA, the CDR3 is TGCAGTGCTACCTTCGGGAGTAGGTACAATGAGCAGTTCTTC. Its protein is CSATFGSRYNEQFF.

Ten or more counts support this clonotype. CDR3 sequence (DNA): TGTGCCAGCTCACCAAATGGGCCGCCGGAGACCCAGTACTTC. Protein: CASSPNGPPETQYF. The rearrangement joins TRBV18 to TRBJ2-5; D uncertain. CDR1 and CDR2 from the germline V gene are KGHSH and LQKENI. Trimming left V 2 bases short and J 5 bases short, with 12 bases between. This CDR3 is built from 14 residues.

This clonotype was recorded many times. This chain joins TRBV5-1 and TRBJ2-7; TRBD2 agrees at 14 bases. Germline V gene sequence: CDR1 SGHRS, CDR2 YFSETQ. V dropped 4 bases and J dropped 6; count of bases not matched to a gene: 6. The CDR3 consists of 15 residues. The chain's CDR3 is CASSGGLAGAVEQYF. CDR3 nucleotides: TGCGCCAGCAGCGGGGGACTAGCGGGAGCGGTCGAGCAGTACTTC.

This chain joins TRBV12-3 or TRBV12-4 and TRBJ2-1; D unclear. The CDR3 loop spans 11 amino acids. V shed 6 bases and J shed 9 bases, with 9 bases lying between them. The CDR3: CASRFLGEQFF. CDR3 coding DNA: TGTGCCAGCAGGTTCCTTGGTGAGCAGTTCTTC.

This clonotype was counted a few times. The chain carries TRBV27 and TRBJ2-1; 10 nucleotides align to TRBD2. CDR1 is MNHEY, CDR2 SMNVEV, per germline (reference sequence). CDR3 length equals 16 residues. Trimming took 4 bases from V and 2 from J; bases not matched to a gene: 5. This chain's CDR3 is CASSSSTSGAYNEQFF. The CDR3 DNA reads TGTGCCAGCAGTTCTTCCACTAGCGGGGCCTACAATGAGCAGTTCTTC.

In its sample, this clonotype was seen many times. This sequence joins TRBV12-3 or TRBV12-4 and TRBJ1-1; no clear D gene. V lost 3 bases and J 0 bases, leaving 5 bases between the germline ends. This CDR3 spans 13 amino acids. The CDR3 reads CASSFRVNTEAFF. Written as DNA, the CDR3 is TGTGCCAGCAGTTTCCGGGTGAACACTGAAGCTTTCTTT.

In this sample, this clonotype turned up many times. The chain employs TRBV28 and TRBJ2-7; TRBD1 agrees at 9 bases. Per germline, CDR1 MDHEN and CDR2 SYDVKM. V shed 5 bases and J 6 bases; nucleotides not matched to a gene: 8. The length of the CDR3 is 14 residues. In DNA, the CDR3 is TGTGCCAGCAGTCCAGGGGACAGGGAGGGCGAGCAGTACTTC. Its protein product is CASSPGDREGEQYF.

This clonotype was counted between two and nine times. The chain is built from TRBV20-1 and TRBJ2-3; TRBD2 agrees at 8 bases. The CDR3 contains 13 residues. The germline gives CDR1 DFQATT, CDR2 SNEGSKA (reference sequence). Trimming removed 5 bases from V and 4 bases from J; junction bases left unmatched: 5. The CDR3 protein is CSAPSGPPDTQYF. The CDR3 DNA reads TGCAGTGCTCCTAGCGGGCCCCCAGATACGCAGTATTTT.

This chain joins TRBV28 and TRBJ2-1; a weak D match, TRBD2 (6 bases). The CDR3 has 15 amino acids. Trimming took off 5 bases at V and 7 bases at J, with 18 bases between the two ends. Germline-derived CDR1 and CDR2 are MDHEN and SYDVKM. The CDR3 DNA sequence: TGTGCCAGCAGTCTCTCCTGGCGGGGATGGAATGAGCAGTTCTTC. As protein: CASSLSWRGWNEQFF.

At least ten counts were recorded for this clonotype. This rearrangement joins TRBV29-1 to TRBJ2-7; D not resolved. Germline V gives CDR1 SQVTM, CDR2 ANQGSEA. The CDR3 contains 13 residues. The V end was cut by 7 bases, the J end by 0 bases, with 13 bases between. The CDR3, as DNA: TGCAGCGCCGTAGATAGAAGCTCCTACGAGCAGTACTTC. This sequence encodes CSAVDRSSYEQYF.

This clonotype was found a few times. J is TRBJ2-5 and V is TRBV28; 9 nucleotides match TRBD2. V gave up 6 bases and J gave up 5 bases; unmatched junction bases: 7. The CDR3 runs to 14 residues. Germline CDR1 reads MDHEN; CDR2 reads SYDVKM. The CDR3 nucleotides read TGTGCCAGCAGCTTAGCGGGAGAGGATGAGACCCAGTACTTC. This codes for CASSLAGEDETQYF.

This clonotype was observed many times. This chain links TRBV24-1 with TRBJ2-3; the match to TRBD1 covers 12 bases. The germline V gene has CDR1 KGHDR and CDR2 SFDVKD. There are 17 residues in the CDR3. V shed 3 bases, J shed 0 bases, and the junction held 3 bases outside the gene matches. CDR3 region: CATSDPGTGGSTDTQYF. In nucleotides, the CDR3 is TGTGCCACCAGTGATCCCGGGACAGGGGGCAGCACAGATACGCAGTATTTT.

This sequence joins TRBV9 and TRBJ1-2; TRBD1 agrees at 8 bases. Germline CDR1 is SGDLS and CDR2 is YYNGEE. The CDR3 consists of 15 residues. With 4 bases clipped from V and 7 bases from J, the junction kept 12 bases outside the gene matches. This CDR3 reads CASSLRPQGEGGYTF. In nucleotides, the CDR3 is TGTGCCAGCAGCCTCCGACCACAGGGGGAAGGTGGCTACACCTTC.